Reported below is one T cell receptor (beta chain). CDR3 length: 12 amino acids. The V end lost 4 bases, the J end lost 5 bases, and 9 bases lay between the germline ends. Looked up from germline, CDR1 is SQVTM and CDR2 is ANQGSEA. This sample was included in a study of blood T cell repertoires in COVID-19. Study details: PBMCs, B-cell-depleted T cells, or T cells were the source of the cDNA or gDNA that made up the material.

Repertoires were generated with immunoSEQ multiplex PCR, while TCRdb's copy carries only in-frame clones and drops some. This sample has about 170,000 clones, with about 80% found just once. The clonotype comes from a human donor with acute or convalescent COVID-19. The donor label of this sample is uncertain. Sequencing input: peripheral blood. The rearrangement uses TRBV29-1 and TRBJ1-5; D not certain. The chain's CDR3 is CSVGSTDQPQHF. The CDR3 DNA follows: TGCAGCGTTGGATCGACTGATCAGCCCCAGCATTTT.